Listed below are T cell receptor beta chains from one sample, sequenced in a study of blood T cell repertoires in COVID-19. Profiling relied on immunoSEQ multiplex PCR, and the TCRdb table lists in-frame clones only, not all of them. Of over 100,000 clones listed, around 80% are singletons. The sequencing sample was made of peripheral blood. Source of these receptors: a woman in her seventies with acute or convalescent COVID-19. Each CDR3 is given without its conserved first and last residue.

j_call,v_call,cdr3_aa
TRBJ2-7,TRBV19,ASTPGGESSYEQY
TRBJ2-3,TRBV29-1,SVEGWESTDTQY
TRBJ1-6,TRBV27,ASSLQTGRNSPLH
TRBJ2-7,TRBV27,ASQTGQGRSYEQY
TRBJ2-3,TRBV7-8,ASSLPRRLGRVDTQY
TRBJ1-1,TRBV7-3,ASSSGVANTEAF
TRBJ1-6,TRBV5-4,ASSRGADPSDSPLH
TRBJ2-2,TRBV5-1,ASSLGAGPAGTGELF
TRBJ1-5,TRBV10-2,ASSEGAFNQPQH
TRBJ2-7,TRBV9,ASSVGVFSYEQY
TRBJ2-2,TRBV19,ASSAGQGANTGELF
TRBJ2-7,TRBV18,ASSLRQGNDEQY
TRBJ1-4,TRBV4-1,ASSFRQSTNEKLF
TRBJ2-2,TRBV5-1,ASSPSGGAPPNTGELF
TRBJ2-1,TRBV10-1,ASSESIAGRLNEQF
TRBJ2-2,TRBV6-1,ASSELRTANTGELF